This paragraph covers one T cell receptor beta chain sequence. Its antigen is not identified. This record comes from a study of shared clonotypes between healthy human individuals. Generated by immunoSEQ multiplex PCR, the TCRdb table keeps only in-frame clones and is missing some. This table has about 2.3 million clones, 85% to 95% appearing once. General observations from the study: In several donors, around 5% of naive CD4 clonotypes appeared in common. Compared with memory subsets, naive subsets generally had larger estimated richness.

The CDR3 spans 12 residues. In germline, CDR1 is SQVTM, CDR2 ANQGSEA. Trimming removed 3 bases from V and 9 bases from J, with 12 bases in between. The chain employs TRBV29-1 and TRBJ1-5; D not certain. Sequencing was done on a sample of naive CD4+ T cells from PBMCs. As to subset: CD45RA+ positively selected. The sequence derives from a man aged 18 to 29 in good health. Some clones in this sample may be carry-over from other donors' samples. The CDR3 region has the DNA TGCAGCGTTGAGTCCCAAACGGGGCCCCAGCATTTT. This sequence encodes CSVESQTGPQHF.